This TCR beta chain was recovered during a study of identical twins (dated by TCRdb to the mid-2010s). At the level of the whole study: To test whether fetal clonotypes persist, this study deep-sequenced TCR alpha and beta repertoires from monozygotic twins, from unrelated adults of various ages, and from cord blood. To rule out contamination, the twin experiments were replicated at different times with different library preparation protocols. General study outcomes and caveats: Because the same donors could not be followed over many years, conclusions were based on cross-sectional statistical analysis. In monozygotic twins, recombination models systematically underestimated out-of-frame TCR alpha sharing, but the models matched the sharing seen between unrelated individuals. Compared with coincidental sharing between unrelated individuals, out-of-frame TCR alpha sequences shared between twins had an excess of sequences with low generation probability. Zero-insertion analyses could be partly confounded by invariant T cells such as MAIT and iNKT, though diverse VJ usage argued against such confounding for most clonotypes. A weaker excess of twin sharing was found in beta out-of-frame sequences because the signal-to-noise ratio was lowered by fewer shared sequences. Abundant cord blood beta clonotypes had fewer insertions, young adult naive repertoires showed a similar but weaker trend, and memory repertoires showed no such trend.

Only healthy Caucasian donors were included. Three pairs of female monozygotic twins, all aged about 18 to 30 years, were included in the twin cohort. Positive isolation kits from Invitrogen were used to isolate the CD4+ and CD8+ T cell populations. The CDR3 starts with the cysteine, ends with the phenylalanine, and has 15 residues. The kept DNA is CDR3 alone, 45 bases in frame from the first base. Per the germline V gene, SGDLS is the CDR1 and YYNGEE is the CDR2. V was cut back by 5 bases and J by 0 bases, leaving a gap of 11 bases between them. This clonotype has more than one count but fewer than ten. The specificity of this receptor is unknown. Base qualities are not recorded, but no much larger clone differs from it by a single base. Receptor libraries were prepared by 5' RACE. The run used an Illumina HiSeq 2000. A universal primer binding site was added through template switching, and the final cDNA carried a unique molecular identifier so that TCR cDNA molecules could be counted accurately. Specific primers in the conserved constant-segment region were used to synthesize first-strand cDNA for TCR alpha and beta chains. To control for contamination, every cDNA library was double barcoded, receiving both a SMART-Mk sample barcode and Illumina barcodes. TruSeq adapter sequences, together with Illumina sample barcodes, were added in two successive PCR steps. Sequencing of the TCR alpha and beta cDNA libraries was done on the Illumina HiSeq platform using custom primers. The original methods were these. Unique molecular identifiers were extracted from raw reads with MiGEC, and CDR3 positions were determined with MiXCR. Recombination models were inferred per individual with the repgenHMM and IGoR tools using an EM algorithm. The analysis of shared clonotypes was done with the tcR package in R, with sharing normalized by the product of cloneset sizes. To study raw recombination free of thymic and clonal selection effects, out-of-frame nonproductive sequences were analyzed. Using fastp trimming at Q25 and MiXCR clonotype assembly, TCRdb reanalyzed the public sequencing data and kept in-frame beta chains. Every CDR3 protein is listed once, alongside the most common genes and DNA of its rows. Here the V and J calls rest on TCRdb's processing, not on the authors' analysis. For this sample there are fewer than 500,000 distinct CDR3 sequences; 20% to 25% appear just once. Around 3% of the sample goes to the ten largest clones.

This same sample was also part of a study on T cells expressing NK-cell markers. As the second paper documents: Roughly 8 donors provided sorted CD3+CD56+NKG2C+, CD3+CD56+NKG2C- and CD3+CD56-NKG2C+ T-cell subsets, whose TCR beta-chain repertoires were profiled. Among the eight sequenced donors, only one was HCMV-seronegative, while the other seven were HCMV-seropositive. To restrict sorting to alphabetaTCR-expressing T cells, an anti-gammadeltaTCR antibody was added in several experiments. In a handful of donors, the dominant CD3+CD56+NKG2C+ clonotypes were found to rank among the top 10 CD8+ clonotypes and to make up about 1.0-7.5% of CD8+ T cells. Those dominant clonotypes were again the most abundant among CD3+CD56-NKG2C+ cells in four donors, at about 28.3-60.1%. Whether the expanded NKG2C-expressing T cell clones were specific for HCMV antigens remained unclear. The eight sequenced donors were randomly selected healthy volunteers, three men and five women. HCMV serostatus was determined by detecting HCMV-specific IgG in serum with a commercial ELISA kit. MIGEC was used to demultiplex reads and group the reads by UMI, and MiTCR was used to assemble and quantify clonotypes. To exclude erroneous sequences, any TCR cDNA sequence not supported by at least two reads was discarded. The tcR package was used for downstream repertoire analysis, and clonotypes were matched between fractions using CDR3 nucleotide sequence together with V segment. VDJmatch was used to annotate antigen specificity against VDJdb, with one amino acid substitution in CDR3 permitted.

Sequenced input: CD4+ T cells sorted from blood. Recombination linked TRBV9 to TRBJ2-2; the D region possibly corresponds to TRBD1 (5 bases align). The TCR comes from a woman aged 18-30 years in good health. The DNA is as follows: TGTGCCAGCAGTAGACAGAACGCGAACACCGGGGAGCTGTTTTTT. Translated, it gives CASSRQNANTGELFF. With the rest looked up from the reference TRBV9 and TRBJ2-2 genes rather than sequenced, the full variable domain is DSGVTQTPKHLITATGQRVTLRCSPRSGDLSVYWYQQSLDQGLQFLIQYYNGEERAKGNILERFSAQQFPDLHSELNLSSLELGDSALYFCASSRQNANTGELFFGEGSRLTVL.